The 32 T cell receptor beta chains below come from one sample, sequenced in a study of blood T cell repertoires in COVID-19. Libraries were prepared by immunoSEQ multiplex PCR; TCRdb keeps only in-frame clonotypes and omits some of them. The table lists about 380,000 clones, roughly 86% of them singletons, with 1% to 1.5% in the top ten. The material sequenced was PBMCs or T cells enriched from blood (not recorded which). Source of these receptors: a man aged 25-45 years who had recovered from COVID-19.

The chain couples TRBV5-1 to TRBJ1-6; 9 bases agree with TRBD1. The CDR3 totals 15 residues. Germline-derived CDR1 and CDR2 are SGHRS and YFSETQ. V lost 3 bases, J lost 10 bases, and 8 bases stayed unmatched. The CDR3 spells CASSSEQGAVSPLHF. CDR3 sequence (DNA): TGCGCCAGCAGCTCCGAACAGGGGGCAGTCTCACCCCTCCACTTT.

This chain links TRBV6-5 with TRBJ1-2, with D tentatively TRBD1 (6 bases). The CDR3 contains 14 residues. Between the trimmed V and J ends, which lost 2 bases and 2 bases, there was a span of 9 bases. Looked up from germline, CDR1 is MNHEY and CDR2 is SVGAGI. The DNA of the CDR3 is TGTGCCAGCAGTTACGGGCAGGGGAACTATGGCTACACCTTC. This gives the protein CASSYGQGNYGYTF.

This clone is a singleton in its sample. At the DNA level, this CDR3 is encoded by other sequences in the same sample as well. The genes are TRBV27 and TRBJ1-2; D is possibly TRBD1 (5 bases). Germline CDR1 is MNHEY and CDR2 is SMNVEV (reference sequence). The CDR3 has 13 amino acids. The V end was cut by 3 bases, the J end by 5 bases, with 10 bases between. This CDR3 reads CASSLGGLYGYTF. DNA for the CDR3: TGTGCCAGCAGTTTGGGGGGTCTGTATGGCTACACCTTC.

V usage is TRBV11-2 and J usage is TRBJ1-1; 7 nucleotides align to TRBD1. Germline loops: CDR1 SGHAT, CDR2 FQNNGV. Trimming took 5 bases from V and 2 from J; bases not matched to a gene: 2. This CDR3 comprises 13 residues. The CDR3 reads CASSGQANTEAFF. The DNA for the CDR3 is TGTGCCAGCAGCGGACAGGCAAACACTGAAGCTTTCTTT.

This clone was picked up a small number of times. J is TRBJ2-2 and V is TRBV4-1; maybe TRBD2 (5 bases). The germline V gene encodes CDR1 MGHRA and CDR2 YSYEKL. Deletions cut 0 bases from V and 3 bases from J, with 11 bases between. This CDR3 spans 16 amino acids. In DNA, the CDR3 is TGCGCCAGCAGCCAAGATCCGCGGCGGGACACCGGGGAGCTGTTTTTT. This gives the protein CASSQDPRRDTGELFF.

This chain links TRBV9 with TRBJ1-2, with D possibly matching TRBD1 (6 bases). Deletions cut 3 bases from V and 4 bases from J, with 10 bases between. The CDR3 is 13 amino acids. Germline CDR1 SGDLS, CDR2 YYNGEE. The CDR3 nucleotides read TGTGCCAGCAGCGGGGCAGGGGCCTATGGCTACACCTTC. Translation: CASSGAGAYGYTF.

In this sample, this clone turned up a few times. V and J are TRBV6-1 and TRBJ1-6, with D uncertain. The CDR3 is 15 residues long. CDR1 and CDR2 from the germline V gene are MNHNS and SASEGT. With 2 bases removed from V and 7 bases from J, the gap between germline ends came to 12 bases. DNA of the CDR3: TGTGCCAGCAGTGAACAGTCGGGAGCGAATTCACCCCTCCACTTT. Translation gives CASSEQSGANSPLHF.

The chain combines TRBV3-1 (or the pseudogene TRBV3-2) with TRBJ2-5; 7 bases match TRBD2. V lost 0 bases to trimming and J lost 5 bases; unmatched junction nucleotides: 6. From germline, CDR1 is LGHDT and CDR2 YNNKEL (reference sequence). This CDR3 is 15 amino acids long. CDR3 nucleotide sequence: TGTGCCAGCAGCCAAGATGGGGGGGGTTTGGAGACCCAGTACTTC. Translating gives CASSQDGGGLETQYF.

The genes are TRBV4-1 and TRBJ1-6, with 9 bases fitting TRBD1. The CDR3 spans 18 residues. The trim removed 2 bases at V and 9 bases at J, leaving 14 bases unmatched. From germline, CDR1 is MGHRA and CDR2 YSYEKL. In DNA form, the CDR3 reads TGCGCCAGCAGCCAACGAAAGTCAGGTGGGACAGGGAGTTCACCCCTCCACTTT. Translation: CASSQRKSGGTGSSPLHF.

The rearrangement uses TRBV18 and TRBJ1-1; D is possibly TRBD1 (6 bases). The CDR3 length is 14 residues. V was pared by 4 bases and J by 7 bases, with 16 bases between. Germline values: CDR1 KGHSH, CDR2 LQKENI. The chain's CDR3 is CASSRSQGNYEAFF. In DNA, the CDR3 is TGTGCCAGCTCACGCTCCCAGGGGAACTATGAAGCTTTCTTT.

The table lists this clone with a count of one. The rearrangement joins TRBV5-1 to TRBJ1-3; D perhaps matches TRBD1 (6 bases). The V and J ends lost 4 bases and 2 bases respectively, with 16 bases between them. Germline loops: CDR1 SGHRS, CDR2 YFSETQ. The CDR3 has 16 amino acids. Written as DNA, the CDR3 is TGCGCCAGCAGCCTCATCCCTTCAGGGGCTGGAAACACCATATATTTT. As protein: CASSLIPSGAGNTIYF.

This chain links TRBV14 with TRBJ2-7; maybe TRBD2 (6 bases). Per germline, CDR1 SGHDN and CDR2 FVKESK. The CDR3 contains 16 residues. V lost 3 bases, J lost 6 bases, and 21 bases lay in between. The CDR3 loop reads CASSHRPRGGKGEQYF. CDR3 coding DNA: TGTGCCAGCAGCCATCGTCCGAGGGGCGGGAAGGGCGAGCAGTACTTC.

In regard to this clone: In the same sample, other DNA sequences code for this CDR3. This chain connects TRBV20-1 to TRBJ2-5, with D unresolved. V was shortened by 0 bases and J by 5 bases, with 4 bases between the two germline ends. This CDR3 is built from 11 residues. Germline V gene lookup returns CDR1 DFQATT and CDR2 SNEGSKA (reference sequence). CDR3 DNA: TGCAGTGCTAGAGATCGGGAGACCCAGTACTTC. Its protein product is CSARDRETQYF.

The chain is built from TRBV5-1 and TRBJ1-2, with a possible D match to TRBD1 (6 bases). The V end lost 4 bases, the J end lost 8 bases, and 21 bases lay between the germline ends. The CDR3 length is 15 residues. Per germline, CDR1 SGHRS and CDR2 YFSETQ. CDR3: CASSPGQGQIGGYTF. CDR3 nucleotide sequence: TGCGCCAGCAGCCCCGGTCAGGGGCAAATAGGGGGCTACACCTTC.

DNA for the CDR3: TGTGCCAGCAGCCCCATACAGATTAACTATGGCTACACCTTC. Translated: CASSPIQINYGYTF. The V and J genes are TRBV3-1 (or the pseudogene TRBV3-2) and TRBJ1-2; D unresolved. The CDR3 has 14 residues. Germline CDR1 LGHDT, CDR2 YNNKEL (reference sequence). V was cut by 4 bases and J by 1 base, with 10 bases left in between.

V is TRBV5-1 and J is TRBJ1-1; D not certain. There are 13 residues in the CDR3. V lost 4 bases and J lost 8, with 15 bases in between. Per the germline V gene, CDR1 is SGHRS and CDR2 is YFSETQ. CDR3 loop: CASSHNEWREAFF. The DNA for the CDR3 is TGCGCCAGCAGCCACAATGAATGGAGGGAAGCTTTCTTT.

As concerns this clone: An end of the junction differs from the germline gene, which may be a read error. The V call is TRBV5-6, the J call TRBJ2-6, with D uncertain. There are 16 residues in the CDR3. Germline lookup yields CDR1 SGHDT and CDR2 YYEEEE. This chain's CDR3 is CASSLALSSGANVLTF. CDR3 sequence (DNA): TGTGCTAGCAGCTTGGCTCTGTCCTCTGGGGCCAACGTCCTGACTTTC.

V gene TRBV5-1 combines with J gene TRBJ1-4, with a tentative D call TRBD1 (5 bases). CDR1 is SGHRS, CDR2 YFSETQ, per germline. CDR3 length: 15 amino acids. The ends were cut back, 0 bases at V and 7 bases at J, with 13 bases in the middle. As DNA, the CDR3 is TGCGCCAGCAGCTTGGTAGGGGCGAGTGGTGAAAAACTGTTTTTT. Translation: CASSLVGASGEKLFF. Full variable domain (remainder filled in from reference TRBV5-1 and TRBJ1-4): KAGVTQTPRYLIKTRGQQVTLSCSPISGHRSVSWYQQTPGQGLQFLFEYFSETQRNKGNFPGRFSGRQFSNSRSEMNVSTLELGDSALYLCASSLVGASGEKLFFGSGTQLSVL.

This clone has just one count. This chain joins TRBV6-5 and TRBJ1-6, with 8 bases fitting TRBD1. The CDR3 covers 15 residues. CDR1 is MNHEY and CDR2 is SVGAGI in the germline V gene. The V gene end was trimmed by 5 bases and the J gene end by 8 bases; junction bases not matched to a gene: 8. The CDR3 protein is CASSNGQGRDSPLHF. CDR3 in DNA: TGTGCCAGCAGTAACGGACAGGGACGGGATTCACCCCTCCACTTT.

The chain has TRBV2 and TRBJ1-4, with D tentatively TRBD1 (6 bases). Germline loops: CDR1 SNHLY, CDR2 FYNNEI. The CDR3 totals 17 residues. The ends were cut back, 5 bases at V and 8 bases at J, with 24 bases in the middle. Here the CDR3 reads CASSSGRGGQGGEKLFF. The CDR3 DNA reads as TGTGCCAGCAGTTCTGGGCGTGGGGGACAAGGAGGAGAAAAACTGTTTTTT. Full variable domain (remainder filled in from reference TRBV2 and TRBJ1-4): EPEVTQTPSHQVTQMGQEVILRCVPISNHLYFYWYRQILGQKVEFLVSFYNNEISEKSEIFDDQFSVERPDGSNFTLKIRSTKLEDSAMYFCASSSGRGGQGGEKLFFGSGTQLSVL.

This clone was counted once. V usage is TRBV16 and J usage is TRBJ1-5; D not resolved. Germline lookup yields CDR1 KGHSY and CDR2 FQNENV. This CDR3 comprises 14 residues. The V gene lost 0 bases and the J gene lost 5 bases, with 8 bases spanning the gap. The CDR3 loop is CASSQSAGYQPQHF. The CDR3 DNA is TGTGCCAGCAGCCAATCTGCGGGTTATCAGCCCCAGCATTTT.

This chain joins TRBV4-3 and TRBJ1-4; D not certain. Germline loops: CDR1 LGHNA, CDR2 YSLEER. The CDR3 runs 15 residues. V was clipped by 0 bases and J by 7 bases, with 12 bases between them. CDR3 residues: CASSQEVTTGEKLFF. The DNA of the CDR3 is TGCGCCAGCAGCCAAGAAGTAACGACGGGTGAAAAACTGTTTTTT.

This clone was observed once. V is TRBV6-5 and J is TRBJ1-1; no clear D gene. Between the trimmed V and J ends, which lost 7 bases and 6 bases, there was a span of 15 bases. Germline assignment: CDR1 MNHEY and CDR2 SVGAGI. There are 13 residues in the CDR3. This CDR3 reads CASKVLVAAEAFF. The CDR3 DNA reads as TGTGCCAGCAAGGTCCTTGTGGCGGCTGAAGCTTTCTTT.

The chain has TRBV12-3 or TRBV12-4 and TRBJ1-1; no clear D gene. V was trimmed by 6 bases and J by 1 base, leaving 9 bases between them. The CDR3 sequence is 13 residues long. The CDR3 coding sequence is TGTGCCAGCAGGTGGCAGGAGAACACTGAAGCTTTCTTT. Residues: CASRWQENTEAFF.

The J gene is TRBJ1-5, the V gene TRBV19, with a possible D match to TRBD1 (5 bases). V was trimmed by 5 bases and J by 7 bases, leaving 15 bases between them. Per germline, CDR1 LNHDA and CDR2 SQIVND (reference sequence). The CDR3 extends over 14 amino acids. The chain's CDR3 is CASSPSGARQPQHF. The DNA for the CDR3 is TGTGCCAGTAGTCCAAGTGGGGCACGCCAGCCCCAGCATTTT.

This clone was seen just once. The chain joins TRBV11-2 to TRBJ1-4; TRBD1 matches 8 bases. This CDR3 is built from 13 residues. J lost 7 bases, V lost 4 bases, and 2 bases had no gene match. Germline lookup yields CDR1 SGHAT and CDR2 FQNNGV. The chain's CDR3 is CASSSGGVEKLFF. As DNA, the CDR3 is TGTGCCAGCAGCTCAGGGGGCGTTGAAAAACTGTTTTTT.

This clone was seen once. This chain links TRBV25-1 with TRBJ1-2; 7 bases are a match to TRBD1. The CDR3 runs 14 residues. After removal of 8 bases from V and 4 bases from J, the junction contained 10 bases not matched to a gene. Germline V gives CDR1 MGHDK, CDR2 SYGVNS. CDR3 in amino acids: CASGEGGVTYGYTF. DNA of the CDR3: TGTGCCAGCGGGGAAGGGGGCGTTACCTATGGCTACACCTTC.

The chain combines TRBV5-4 with TRBJ2-1; 7 bases are a match to TRBD1. Losses at the gene ends were 4 bases for V and 6 bases for J; bases not matched to a gene: 4. CDR3 length: 13 amino acids. CDR1 SGHNT and CDR2 YYREEE come from the germline V gene (reference sequence). CDR3 nucleotides: TGTGCCAGCAGCAAAGACAGGGTCAATGAGCAGTTCTTC. Its protein is CASSKDRVNEQFF.

The gene calls are TRBV18 and TRBJ2-5; the D gene is possibly TRBD1 (5 bases). Trimming cost V 3 bases and J 2 bases, with 28 bases left between them. The CDR3 spans 20 residues. CDR1 and CDR2 from the germline V gene are KGHSH and LQKENI. The DNA for the CDR3 is TGTGCCAGCTCACCTCGGCCCTTGATAGGGGTAGAGAACGAACAAGAGACCCAGTACTTC. Protein sequence: CASSPRPLIGVENEQETQYF.

V is TRBV30 and J is TRBJ2-3; TRBD1 matches 8 bases. The CDR3 has 14 residues. V shed 4 bases, J shed 0 bases, and the junction held 3 bases outside the gene matches. The V gene's germline CDR1 is GTSNPN and CDR2 SVGIG (reference sequence). The CDR3 is CAWNRDRSTDTQYF. CDR3 sequence (DNA): TGTGCCTGGAATAGGGACAGGAGCACAGATACGCAGTATTTT.

This rearrangement joins TRBV19 to TRBJ1-2, with unresolved D. CDR1 is LNHDA and CDR2 is SQIVND in the germline V gene (reference sequence). The V gene lost 4 bases and the J gene lost 4 bases, with 16 bases spanning the gap. There are 15 residues in the CDR3. CDR3 amino acids: CASSNYLGSPYGYTF. Here the CDR3 DNA reads TGTGCCAGTAGTAATTACTTGGGCAGCCCCTATGGCTACACCTTC.

The chain couples TRBV7-8 to TRBJ1-2; tentatively, D is TRBD1 (5 bases). Germline V gene data show CDR1 as SGHVS and CDR2 as FQNEAQ. This CDR3 is built from 14 residues. Trimming cost V 0 bases and J 4 bases, with 9 bases left between them. This CDR3 reads CASSLAGGSYGYTF. In nucleotides, the CDR3 is TGTGCCAGCAGCTTAGCCGGGGGAAGCTATGGCTACACCTTC.